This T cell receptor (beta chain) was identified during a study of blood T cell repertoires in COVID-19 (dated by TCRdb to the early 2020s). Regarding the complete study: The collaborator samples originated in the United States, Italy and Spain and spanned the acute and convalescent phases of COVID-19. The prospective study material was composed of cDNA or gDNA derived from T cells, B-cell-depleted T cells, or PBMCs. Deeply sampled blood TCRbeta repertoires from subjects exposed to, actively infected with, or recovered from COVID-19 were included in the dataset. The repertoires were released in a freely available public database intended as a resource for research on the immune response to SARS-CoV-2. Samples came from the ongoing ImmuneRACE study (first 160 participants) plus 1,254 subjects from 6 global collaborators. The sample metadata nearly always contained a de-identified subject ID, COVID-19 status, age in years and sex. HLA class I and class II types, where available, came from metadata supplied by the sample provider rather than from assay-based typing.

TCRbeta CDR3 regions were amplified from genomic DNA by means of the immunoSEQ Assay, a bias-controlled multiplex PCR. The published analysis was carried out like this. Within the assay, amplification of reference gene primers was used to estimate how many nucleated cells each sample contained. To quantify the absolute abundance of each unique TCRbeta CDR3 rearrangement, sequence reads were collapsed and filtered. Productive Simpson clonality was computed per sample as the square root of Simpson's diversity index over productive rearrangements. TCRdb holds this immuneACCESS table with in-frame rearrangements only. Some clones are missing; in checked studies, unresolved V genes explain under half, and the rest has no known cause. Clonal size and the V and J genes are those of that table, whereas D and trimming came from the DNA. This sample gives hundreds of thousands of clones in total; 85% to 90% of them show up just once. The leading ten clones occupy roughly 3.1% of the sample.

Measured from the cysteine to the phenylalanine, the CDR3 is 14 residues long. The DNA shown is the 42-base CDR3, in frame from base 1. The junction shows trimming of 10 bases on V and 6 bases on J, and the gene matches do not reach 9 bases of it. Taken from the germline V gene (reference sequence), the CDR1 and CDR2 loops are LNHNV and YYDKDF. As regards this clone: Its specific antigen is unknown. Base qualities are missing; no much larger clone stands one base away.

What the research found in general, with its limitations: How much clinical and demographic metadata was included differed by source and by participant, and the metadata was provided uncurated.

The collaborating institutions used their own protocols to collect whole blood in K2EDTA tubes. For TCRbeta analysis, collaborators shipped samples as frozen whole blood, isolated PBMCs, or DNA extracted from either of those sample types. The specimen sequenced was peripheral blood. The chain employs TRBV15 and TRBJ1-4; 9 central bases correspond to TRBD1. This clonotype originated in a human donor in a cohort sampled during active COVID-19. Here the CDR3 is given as CAIPLGQGDEKLFF. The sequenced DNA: TGTGCCATCCCCCTGGGACAGGGCGATGAAAAACTGTTTTTT.